These 15 T cell receptor beta chains originate from one sample sequenced in a study of shared clonotypes between healthy human individuals. Some clones are missing from TCRdb's copy, which holds only in-frame ones; the method was immunoSEQ multiplex PCR. The sample yields under 1,100,000 clones, around 74% seen once. The source material was memory CD4+ T cells sorted from blood. Subset defined: CD45RA-negative fraction. The receptors derive from a young man in good health.

This chain joins TRBV5-4 and TRBJ2-7; TRBD2 might be the D (6 bases). V shed 0 bases and J shed 2 bases, with 12 bases lying between them. The CDR3 loop spans 15 amino acids. The germline gives CDR1 SGHNT, CDR2 YYREEE (reference sequence). The DNA of the CDR3 is TGTGCCAGCAGCTTGGATCGGGGGACGACCTACGAGCAGTACTTC. Translated, it gives CASSLDRGTTYEQYF.

This chain uses TRBV9 with TRBJ2-5; TRBD1 aligns across 8 bases. V shed 0 bases, J shed 4 bases, and the junction held 11 bases outside the gene matches. This CDR3 contains 17 residues. Germline values: CDR1 SGDLS, CDR2 YYNGEE. CDR3 coding DNA: TGTGCCAGCAGCGTAGCTAGAGGACAGGGCGTCGGAGAGACCCAGTACTTC. Amino acid sequence: CASSVARGQGVGETQYF.

This chain joins TRBV6-4 and TRBJ2-1; TRBD2 might be the D (6 bases). The CDR3 loop spans 14 amino acids. The V and J ends lost 2 bases and 8 bases respectively, with 13 bases between them. The germline V gene has CDR1 MRHNA and CDR2 SNTAGT. The chain's CDR3 is CASSDGGASHEQFF. The CDR3 DNA reads as TGTGCCAGCAGTGACGGAGGGGCGTCCCATGAGCAGTTCTTC.

DNA for the CDR3: TGCGCCCACGGGACAGGGGCCTCCTACGAGCAGTACTTC. It yields the protein CAHGTGASYEQYF. The chain carries TRBV5-1 and TRBJ2-7; 10 nucleotides match TRBD1. V was clipped by 10 bases and J by 0 bases; unmatched bases: 4. This CDR3 has 13 residues. Germline V lookup: CDR1 SGHRS, CDR2 YFSETQ.

V usage is TRBV6-5 and J usage is TRBJ1-3; D is uncertain. V lost 2 bases, J lost 1 base, and 9 bases lay in between. CDR3 length equals 15 residues. The germline gives CDR1 MNHEY, CDR2 SVGAGI. CDR3 residues: CASSYGGGSGNTIYF. The DNA of the CDR3 is TGTGCCAGCAGTTACGGCGGAGGATCTGGAAACACCATATATTTT.

The chain carries TRBV6-6 and TRBJ2-7; D might be TRBD2 (5 bases). The V gene's germline CDR1 is MNHNY and CDR2 SVGAGI (reference sequence). The V end lost 2 bases, the J end lost 1 base, and 15 bases lay between the germline ends. This CDR3 comprises 16 residues. CDR3 residues: CASSYAYSSGSYEQYF. CDR3 bases: TGTGCCAGCAGTTACGCCTATTCAAGCGGATCCTACGAGCAGTACTTC.

V usage is TRBV28 and J usage is TRBJ1-3; D unclear. CDR1 and CDR2 (germline): MDHEN, SYDVKM. The CDR3 length is 15 residues. V shed 9 bases and J shed 0 bases, with 15 bases lying between them. CDR3 DNA: TGTGCCAGTTCGTCAAGGCTGAGCTCTGGAAACACCATATATTTT. As protein: CASSSRLSSGNTIYF.

The rearrangement joins TRBV6-1 to TRBJ2-3, with 11 nucleotides matching TRBD2. There are 15 residues in the CDR3. Germline V gene sequence: CDR1 MNHNS, CDR2 SASEGT. V trimming: 7 bases; J trimming: 2 bases; junction bases outside the gene matches: 5. This CDR3 is CASKKTSGDTDTQYF. The CDR3 DNA reads TGTGCCAGCAAAAAGACTAGCGGGGACACAGATACGCAGTATTTT.

The chain links TRBV2 to TRBJ1-2, with 8 bases identical to TRBD1. Trimming took 5 bases from V and 5 from J; bases not matched to a gene: 13. CDR3 length: 16 amino acids. Germline V gives CDR1 SNHLY, CDR2 FYNNEI. The CDR3 DNA reads as TGTGCCAGCAGTTTACTAGGACAGGGAGTTAGGTATGGCTACACCTTC. As protein: CASSLLGQGVRYGYTF.

The chain employs TRBV5-1 and TRBJ1-4; 12 bases are shared with TRBD1. The V and J ends lost 0 bases and 4 bases, in that order; junction bases with no gene match: 4. The length of the CDR3 is 17 residues. Germline CDR1 SGHRS, CDR2 YFSETQ. CDR3 bases: TGCGCCAGCAGCTTGGGGGACAGGGGGCATGGTAATGAAAAACTGTTTTTT. This gives the protein CASSLGDRGHGNEKLFF.

The rearrangement links TRBV5-1 to TRBJ2-2; TRBD1 aligns across 9 bases. CDR1 and CDR2 from the germline V gene are SGHRS and YFSETQ. The CDR3 spans 17 residues. J was trimmed by 5 bases and V by 4 bases; bases with no gene match: 12. The CDR3 DNA follows: TGCGCCAGCAGCGCCGCTTCCGGGACAGGGATAACCGGGGAGCTGTTTTTT. Its protein is CASSAASGTGITGELFF.

In this sample, this clone turned up once. Other DNA variants within this sample encode the same CDR3. The chain recombines TRBV20-1 with TRBJ1-1; D remains unclear. The V end was cut by 1 base, the J end by 2 bases, with 2 bases between. Germline values: CDR1 DFQATT, CDR2 SNEGSKA (reference sequence). The length of the CDR3 is 11 residues. CDR3 sequence reads: CSARGNTEAFF. The CDR3 DNA reads TGCAGTGCTAGAGGTAACACTGAAGCTTTCTTT.

The chain combines TRBV11-3 with TRBJ2-7, with 8 bases matching TRBD1. This CDR3 spans 16 amino acids. CDR1 is SGHNT, CDR2 YENEEA, per germline. Trimming cost V 4 bases and J 1 base; bases outside gene matches: 9. CDR3 nucleotides: TGTGCCAGCAGCTCATCAAGGACAGGGCGTTCCTACGAGCAGTACTTC. Translated, it gives CASSSSRTGRSYEQYF. The entire variable domain, with the rest obtained from reference TRBV11-3 and TRBJ2-7, is as follows: EAGVVQSPRYKIIEKKQPVAFWCNPISGHNTLYWYLQNLGQGPELLIRYENEEAVDDSQLPKDRFSAERLKGVDSTLKIQPAELGDSAVYLCASSSSRTGRSYEQYFGPGTRLTVT.

The rearrangement uses TRBV6-1 and TRBJ2-3; D ambiguous. The V end was cut by 3 bases, the J end by 2 bases, with 6 bases between. CDR3 size: 13 residues. Germline V gives CDR1 MNHNS, CDR2 SASEGT. The DNA of the CDR3 is TGTGCCAGCAGTGATCGGGTCACAGATACGCAGTATTTT. It yields the protein CASSDRVTDTQYF.

The chain is built from TRBV11-3 and TRBJ2-5; 8 positions agree with TRBD2. Looked up from germline, CDR1 is SGHNT and CDR2 is YENEEA. The CDR3 runs to 13 residues. V trimming: 4 bases; J trimming: 5 bases; junction bases outside the gene matches: 3. Written as DNA, the CDR3 is TGTGCCAGCAGCTGGCGGGGGGTGGAGACCCAGTACTTC. As protein: CASSWRGVETQYF.